This T cell receptor beta chain came from a study of identical twins. Points from the study as a whole: Compared with models, monozygotic twins showed more out-of-frame TCR alpha sharing. Rather than following the same donors, the conclusions depended on cross-sectional statistical analysis.

Trimming stripped 3 bases from V and 1 base from J, with 13 bases between. The CDR3 is 16 residues long. Germline V gives CDR1 MDHEN, CDR2 SYDVKM. TCRdb re-analysed the 5' RACE reads in MiXCR, keeping a single row per CDR3 protein. The sample has approximately 1.8 million distinct CDR3 sequences; about 30% are singletons. The table lists this clonotype with a count of one. Its specificity is not known. All donors were healthy, and all were Caucasian. The sequence was collected from a newborn girl in good health. The chain uses TRBV28 and TRBJ1-5; TRBD1 is a possible D gene (5 bases). Material for sequencing was cord blood. CDR3 coding DNA: TGTGCCAGCAGTTTCCAGGGTTTTGTAAGCAATCAGCCCCAGCATTTT. The encoded protein is CASSFQGFVSNQPQHF. Drawing the rest from reference TRBV28 and TRBJ1-5, the complete variable domain is DVKVTQSSRYLVKRTGEKVFLECVQDMDHENMFWYRQDPGLGLRLIYFSYDVKMKEKGDIPEGYSVSREKKERFSLILESASTNQTSMYLCASSFQGFVSNQPQHFGDGTRLSIL.